The 18 T cell receptor beta chains given below trace back to one sample, sequenced in a study of shared clonotypes between healthy human individuals. Sequencing was performed with immunoSEQ multiplex PCR; in TCRdb, only in-frame clones are kept and a portion is missing. The repertoire holds 2 million to 3 million clones, with roughly 93% as singletons. Specimen: naive CD4+ T cells from PBMCs. As for subset: CD45RA+ positively selected. These receptors were obtained from a man aged 18-30 years in good health. Some clones in this sample may be carry-over from other donors' samples.

The CDR3 here is CASSERLRPDTNSPLHF. For the CDR3, the DNA is TGTGCCAGCAGCGAGCGCCTACGGCCAGACACTAATTCACCCCTCCACTTT. J is TRBJ1-6 and V is TRBV7-2; D remains ambiguous. Trimming cost V 5 bases and J 6 bases, with 20 bases left between them. This CDR3 spans 17 amino acids. The germline CDR1 and CDR2 sequences are SGHTA and FQGNSA.

The chain recombines TRBV5-4 with TRBJ2-5; 8 positions agree with TRBD1. Unmatched junction bases numbered 3, after V lost 3 bases and J lost 5 bases. The CDR3 runs 13 residues. The germline CDR1 and CDR2 sequences are SGHNT and YYREEE (reference sequence). This chain's CDR3 is CASSSDRAETQYF. The CDR3 nucleotides are TGTGCCAGCAGCTCGGACAGGGCGGAGACCCAGTACTTC.

The chain carries TRBV5-5 and TRBJ1-2, with D perhaps matching TRBD1 (5 bases). Trimming removed 4 bases at V and 8 bases at J, with 18 bases between. Germline loops: CDR1 SGHKS, CDR2 YYEKEE (reference sequence). The CDR3 consists of 14 residues. The CDR3 loop reads CASSLERGVGGYTF. The CDR3 DNA reads as TGTGCCAGCAGCCTGGAGAGGGGCGTCGGGGGCTACACCTTC. The full variable domain, in which reference TRBV5-5 and TRBJ1-2 provide the parts outside the CDR3, is DAGVTQSPTHLIKTRGQQVTLRCSPISGHKSVSWYQQVLGQGPQFIFQYYEKEERGRGNFPDRFSARQFPNYSSELNVNALLLGDSALYLCASSLERGVGGYTFGSGTRLTVV.

V and J are TRBV5-1 and TRBJ2-7; either TRBD1 or TRBD2 may supply D (6 bases each). The CDR3 spans 15 residues. Germline CDR1 reads SGHRS; CDR2 reads YFSETQ. V was pared by 0 bases and J by 9 bases, with 19 bases between. This CDR3 reads CASSLEGGEGSWQYF. CDR3 nucleotides: TGCGCCAGCAGCTTGGAGGGGGGCGAAGGGAGTTGGCAGTACTTC.

The chain has TRBV27 and TRBJ2-6, with TRBD1 matching 7 bases. V shed 2 bases, J shed 0 bases, and the junction held 4 bases outside the gene matches. Per germline, CDR1 MNHEY and CDR2 SMNVEV (reference sequence). This CDR3 region has 17 residues. The CDR3 spells CASSLTGADSGANVLTF. The CDR3 bases are TGTGCCAGCAGTTTAACAGGGGCTGACTCTGGGGCCAACGTCCTGACTTTC.

The chain links TRBV7-2 to TRBJ1-5; D is undetermined. This CDR3 has 15 residues. V lost 1 base, J lost 4 bases, and 11 bases lay in between. Per the germline V gene, CDR1 is SGHTA and CDR2 is FQGNSA. Written as DNA, the CDR3 is TGTGCCAGCAGCTTAGTACGGATCGGAAATCAGCCCCAGCATTTT. Amino acids: CASSLVRIGNQPQHF.

The chain recombines TRBV9 with TRBJ2-5, with TRBD2 as a possible D gene (6 bases). Germline V gene sequence: CDR1 SGDLS, CDR2 YYNGEE. There are 15 residues in the CDR3. V shed 4 bases and J shed 5 bases, with 18 bases lying between them. The CDR3 region is CASSPQRRGGETQYF. The CDR3 bases are TGTGCCAGCAGCCCCCAGAGGCGGGGTGGGGAGACCCAGTACTTC.

The rearrangement uses TRBV28 and TRBJ1-1, with D unresolved. Germline V CDR1 and CDR2: MDHEN, SYDVKM. V gave up 10 bases and J gave up 1 base, with 13 bases separating them. The CDR3 consists of 13 residues. CDR3: CATLAMGNTEAFF. The CDR3 coding sequence is TGTGCCACCCTGGCTATGGGGAACACTGAAGCTTTCTTT.

The rearrangement links TRBV6-1 to TRBJ1-5, with D unresolved. CDR1 and CDR2 (germline): MNHNS, SASEGT. V lost 5 bases, J lost 0 bases, and 8 bases lay in between. The CDR3 runs 14 residues. The CDR3 sequence is CASSRIFSNQPQHF. CDR3 in DNA: TGTGCCAGCAGTAGGATATTTAGCAATCAGCCCCAGCATTTT.

This clone was observed a few times. The chain links TRBV19 to TRBJ1-1; D unresolved. Trimming took off 5 bases at V and 0 bases at J, with 4 bases between the two ends. This CDR3 contains 12 residues. Germline loops: CDR1 LNHDA, CDR2 SQIVND (reference sequence). CDR3 protein: CASSPLNTEAFF. The CDR3 coding sequence is TGTGCCAGTAGTCCGCTGAACACTGAAGCTTTCTTT. The full variable domain, with the rest looked up from reference TRBV19 and TRBJ1-1, is DGGITQSPKYLFRKEGQNVTLSCEQNLNHDAMYWYRQDPGQGLRLIYYSQIVNDFQKGDIAEGYSVSREKKESFPLTVTSAQKNPTAFYLCASSPLNTEAFFGQGTRLTVV.

In this sample, this clone turned up once. The J gene is TRBJ1-1, the V gene TRBV4-3; 8 nucleotides match TRBD1. CDR3 length: 13 amino acids. CDR1 and CDR2 from the germline V gene are LGHNA and YSLEER. Trimming removed 3 bases from V and 5 bases from J; junction bases left unmatched: 2. CDR3 sequence reads: CASSQTGETEAFF. CDR3 bases: TGCGCCAGCAGCCAGACAGGGGAGACTGAAGCTTTCTTT.

Comments on this clone: Other DNA sequences within the sample encode an identical CDR3. This chain uses TRBV7-2 with TRBJ2-1; 11 nucleotides agree with TRBD2. V gave up 2 bases and J gave up 6 bases; unmatched junction bases: 3. CDR1 and CDR2 (germline): SGHTA, FQGNSA. The CDR3 covers 15 residues. For the CDR3, the DNA is TGTGCCAGCAGCTTATTAGCGGGAGGGCCCAATGAGCAGTTCTTC. This gives the protein CASSLLAGGPNEQFF.

This chain connects TRBV11-2 to TRBJ2-2; D is uncertain. Germline V gives CDR1 SGHAT, CDR2 FQNNGV. V was shortened by 8 bases and J by 6 bases, with 10 bases between the two germline ends. This CDR3 has 12 amino acids. For the CDR3, the DNA is TGTGCCAGCGGTTGGGGTCCCGGGGAGCTGTTTTTT. Its protein is CASGWGPGELFF.

The V gene is TRBV5-1, the J gene TRBJ2-2, with 8 bases aligning to TRBD2. This CDR3 is 18 amino acids long. Losses at the gene ends were 0 bases for V and 0 bases for J; bases not matched to a gene: 7. Germline CDR1 reads SGHRS; CDR2 reads YFSETQ. The CDR3 spells CASSLAASGQANTGELFF. As DNA, the CDR3 is TGCGCCAGCAGCTTGGCGGCTAGCGGGCAAGCGAACACCGGGGAGCTGTTTTTT. Full variable domain (outside the CDR3, taken from reference TRBV5-1 and TRBJ2-2): KAGVTQTPRYLIKTRGQQVTLSCSPISGHRSVSWYQQTPGQGLQFLFEYFSETQRNKGNFPGRFSGRQFSNSRSEMNVSTLELGDSALYLCASSLAASGQANTGELFFGEGSRLTVL.

CDR3: CASSALWREGLDKNIQYF. In DNA form, the CDR3 reads TGTGCCAGCAGCGCGTTGTGGCGGGAGGGCCTTGACAAAAACATTCAGTACTTC. The rearrangement uses TRBV7-9 and TRBJ2-4; 9 bases are a match to TRBD2. The germline gives CDR1 SEHNR, CDR2 FQNEAQ (reference sequence). This CDR3 comprises 18 residues. V dropped 5 bases and J dropped 3; count of bases not matched to a gene: 14. Full variable domain (outside the CDR3, taken from reference TRBV7-9 and TRBJ2-4): DTGVSQNPRHKITKRGQNVTFRCDPISEHNRLYWYRQTLGQGPEFLTYFQNEAQLEKSRLLSDRFSAERPKGSFSTLEIQRTEQGDSAMYLCASSALWREGLDKNIQYFGAGTRLSVL.

This clone appeared once. V and J are TRBV29-1 and TRBJ2-5, with D maybe TRBD2 (5 bases). CDR1 is SQVTM, CDR2 ANQGSEA, per germline. The CDR3 runs to 11 residues. V was clipped by 1 base and J by 12 bases, with 12 bases between them. The CDR3: CSVEAELEEYF. The CDR3, as DNA: TGCAGCGTTGAAGCCGAACTAGAGGAGTACTTC.

Concerning this clone: Other DNA sequences within the sample encode an identical CDR3. The chain recombines TRBV7-2 with TRBJ2-7; a possible D gene is TRBD2 (5 bases). The CDR3 has 14 residues. From germline, CDR1 is SGHTA and CDR2 FQGNSA. The germline V and J ends were trimmed by 2 bases and 2 bases, with 10 bases remaining between them. The DNA for the CDR3 is TGTGCCAGCAGCTTACTAGGGAGACCCTACGAGCAGTACTTC. Translating gives CASSLLGRPYEQYF. Full variable domain (remainder filled in from reference TRBV7-2 and TRBJ2-7): GAGVSQSPSNKVTEKGKDVELRCDPISGHTALYWYRQSLGQGLEFLIYFQGNSAPDKSGLPSDRFSAERTGGSVSTLTIQRTQQEDSAVYLCASSLLGRPYEQYFGPGTRLTVT.

The rearrangement joins TRBV6-1 to TRBJ1-1; a weak D match, TRBD1 (5 bases). The CDR3 runs 13 residues. CDR1 and CDR2 (germline): MNHNS, SASEGT. Trimming pared 7 bases from V and 1 base from J, leaving 10 bases between. CDR3 coding DNA: TGTGCCAGCATGATCAGGGCGAACACTGAAGCTTTCTTT. Amino acid sequence: CASMIRANTEAFF.